The 27 T cell receptor beta chains presented below share a single source sample, sequenced in a study of T cell responses to AZD1222 COVID-19 vaccine. This table comes from immunoSEQ multiplex PCR, and its TCRdb copy is limited to in-frame clones, with some not included. Of 75,000 to 95,000 clones in the sample, roughly 84% are singletons; the top ten hold roughly a fifth. Sequences were derived from peripheral blood, sampled on day 0 of AZD1222 vaccination. All receptors come from an adult in good health.

The J gene is TRBJ2-5, the V gene TRBV29-1; 11 bases fit TRBD2. The CDR3 is 13 residues long. CDR1 and CDR2 (germline): SQVTM, ANQGSEA. The J segment lost 2 bases and the V segment lost 5 bases, leaving 1 base of the junction unmatched. The CDR3 protein is CSVRTSGQETQYF. The DNA for the CDR3 is TGCAGCGTTAGGACTAGCGGGCAAGAGACCCAGTACTTC. Full variable domain (missing parts from reference TRBV29-1 and TRBJ2-5): SAVISQKPSRDICQRGTSLTIQCQVDSQVTMMFWYRQQPGQSLTLIATANQGSEATYESGFVIDKFPISRPNLTFSTLTVSNMSPEDSSIYLCSVRTSGQETQYFGPGTRLLVL.

The chain couples TRBV4-3 to TRBJ1-2, with D possibly matching TRBD1 (6 bases). Germline assignment: CDR1 LGHNA and CDR2 YSLEER. The length of the CDR3 is 17 residues. V gave up 0 bases and J gave up 1 base, with 15 bases separating them. DNA of the CDR3: TGCGCCAGCAGCCAAGATGTTGGGGGGCCGGGTAACTATGGCTACACCTTC. Residues: CASSQDVGGPGNYGYTF.

The genes are TRBV6-5 and TRBJ1-6; D may be TRBD1 (6 bases). The CDR3 consists of 16 residues. CDR1 and CDR2 (germline): MNHEY, SVGAGI. Trimming removed 4 bases from V and 0 bases from J, with 10 bases in between. The CDR3 reads CASSSTGSSYNSPLHF. In DNA form, the CDR3 reads TGTGCCAGCAGTTCCACAGGGAGCTCCTATAATTCACCCCTCCACTTT.

The chain uses TRBV9 and TRBJ2-7; TRBD2 is a possible D gene (7 bases). Germline CDR1 SGDLS, CDR2 YYNGEE. The V end was cut by 4 bases, the J end by 3 bases, with 14 bases between. The CDR3 spans 14 residues. The DNA for the CDR3 is TGTGCCAGCAGCAGTGGGCGGGGGCTCTACGAGCAGTACTTC. Translating gives CASSSGRGLYEQYF. Drawing the rest from reference TRBV9 and TRBJ2-7, the complete variable domain is DSGVTQTPKHLITATGQRVTLRCSPRSGDLSVYWYQQSLDQGLQFLIQYYNGEERAKGNILERFSAQQFPDLHSELNLSSLELGDSALYFCASSSGRGLYEQYFGPGTRLTVT.

V is TRBV4-3 and J is TRBJ2-2, with 7 bases lining up with TRBD1. V lost 0 bases, J lost 4 bases, and 8 bases stayed unmatched. The germline V gene encodes CDR1 LGHNA and CDR2 YSLEER. This CDR3 comprises 17 residues. CDR3 bases: TGCGCCAGCAGCCAAGATCAGAGGGGGCGAGGCACCGGGGAGCTGTTTTTT. Protein product: CASSQDQRGRGTGELFF.

This chain connects TRBV4-2 to TRBJ1-6, with TRBD1 matching over 7 bases. The CDR3 covers 17 residues. The germline gives CDR1 LGHNA, CDR2 YNFKEQ. After removal of 4 bases from V and 14 bases from J, the junction contained 20 bases not matched to a gene. CDR3 in DNA: TGTGCCAGCAGCCTCTCACCCCGGACAGGCCCACAAAGGACCCTCCACTTT. Its translation is CASSLSPRTGPQRTLHF.

The chain carries TRBV19 and TRBJ2-6; 10 bases fit TRBD1. This CDR3 contains 17 residues. Germline V lookup: CDR1 LNHDA, CDR2 SQIVND (reference sequence). The V and J ends lost 7 bases and 0 bases, in that order; junction bases with no gene match: 6. This CDR3 is CASMGTGVLSGANVLTF. The CDR3 nucleotides are TGTGCCAGTATGGGGACAGGGGTCCTCTCTGGGGCCAACGTCCTGACTTTC.

The chain carries TRBV10-3 and TRBJ2-2, with 9 bases aligning to TRBD2. Germline V gene data show CDR1 as ENHRY and CDR2 as SYGVKD. The CDR3 runs 14 residues. Unmatched junction bases numbered 4, after V lost 10 bases and J lost 1 base. The CDR3, as DNA: TGTGCCACCCTAGCGGGGTTGAACACCGGGGAGCTGTTTTTT. Translation gives CATLAGLNTGELFF.

The rearrangement joins TRBV4-3 to TRBJ2-2; 12 positions agree with TRBD2. CDR1 is LGHNA and CDR2 is YSLEER in the germline V gene. The V gene end was trimmed by 4 bases and the J gene end by 4 bases; junction bases not matched to a gene: 4. The CDR3 covers 16 residues. The CDR3 nucleotides are TGCGCCAGCAGCCCTAGCGGGGGGGCCGGCACCGGGGAGCTGTTTTTT. This translates into CASSPSGGAGTGELFF.

In this sample, this clone turned up once. The CDR3 DNA is TGTGCCAGCAGCTTGGGGGGGGGCACAAATCAGCCCCAGCATTTT. Translating gives CASSLGGGTNQPQHF. V is TRBV11-2 and J is TRBJ1-5; a possible D gene is TRBD1 (6 bases). CDR1 is SGHAT, CDR2 FQNNGV, per germline. The ends were cut back, 3 bases at V and 4 bases at J, with 13 bases in the middle. This CDR3 spans 15 amino acids.

This chain connects TRBV11-2 to TRBJ2-7; possibly TRBD1 for D (6 bases). This CDR3 is built from 15 residues. Germline V gene data show CDR1 as SGHAT and CDR2 as FQNNGV. Trimming left V 2 bases short and J 8 bases short, with 19 bases between. The CDR3 region is CASSLYDRSGGQQYF. In nucleotides, the CDR3 is TGTGCCAGCAGCTTATATGACCGATCTGGGGGCCAGCAGTACTTC.

The chain has TRBV19 and TRBJ1-1; weak D call: TRBD1 (5 bases). Trimming shortened V by 3 bases and J by 0 bases, and 11 bases separated the two germline ends. The CDR3 totals 15 residues. CDR1 LNHDA and CDR2 SQIVND come from the germline V gene (reference sequence). Written as DNA, the CDR3 is TGTGCCAGTAGTATGTCAGGGCCAATGAACACTGAAGCTTTCTTT. It yields the protein CASSMSGPMNTEAFF.

This clone appeared a single time. The chain couples TRBV23-1 to TRBJ1-1; unclear D gene. TRBV23-1 is assigned to the ORF class and has an uncertain function. Trimming cost V 4 bases and J 11 bases, with 11 bases left between them. The CDR3 is 11 amino acids. The CDR3 spells CASSPAGPAFF. The CDR3 DNA reads TGCGCCAGCAGTCCTGCAGGCCCGGCTTTCTTT.

The V gene is TRBV5-6, the J gene TRBJ2-7, with D perhaps TRBD1 (6 bases). The germline V and J ends were trimmed by 0 bases and 5 bases, with 15 bases remaining between them. Germline V lookup: CDR1 SGHDT, CDR2 YYEEEE. The CDR3 length is 15 residues. CDR3 sequence: CASSLGAGALNEQYF. CDR3 bases: TGTGCCAGCAGCTTGGGGGCAGGGGCTTTGAACGAGCAGTACTTC.

The gene calls are TRBV5-5 and TRBJ2-2; TRBD2 is a possible D gene (6 bases). Trimming took 4 bases from V and 5 from J, leaving 18 bases between them. Germline CDR1 is SGHKS and CDR2 is YYEKEE (reference sequence). The CDR3 has 16 amino acids. CDR3 nucleotide sequence: TGTGCCAGCAGCCCCGACCCCAGCCGGGGGACCGGGGAGCTGTTTTTT. It translates to CASSPDPSRGTGELFF. The full variable domain, its missing parts supplied by reference TRBV5-5 and TRBJ2-2, is DAGVTQSPTHLIKTRGQQVTLRCSPISGHKSVSWYQQVLGQGPQFIFQYYEKEERGRGNFPDRFSARQFPNYSSELNVNALLLGDSALYLCASSPDPSRGTGELFFGEGSRLTVL.

This sequence joins TRBV18 and TRBJ2-3, with D unclear. V dropped 0 bases and J dropped 7 bases, with 11 bases sitting between them. This CDR3 is built from 14 residues. Germline values: CDR1 KGHSH, CDR2 LQKENI. CDR3 nucleotides: TGTGCCAGCTCACCACCTGTTGGAACATATACGCAGTATTTT. Translation gives CASSPPVGTYTQYF.

The rearrangement uses TRBV4-2 and TRBJ1-2, with 7 bases that match TRBD1. Trimming took 0 bases from V and 6 from J; bases not matched to a gene: 7. Germline V gene lookup returns CDR1 LGHNA and CDR2 YNFKEQ. The CDR3 has 15 residues. The CDR3 DNA follows: TGTGCCAGCAGCCAAGATGGGGGACAGAAAGATGGCTACACCTTC. Encoded protein: CASSQDGGQKDGYTF.

As regards this clone: This same CDR3 is encoded by further DNA sequences in the sample. The chain carries TRBV12-3 or TRBV12-4 and TRBJ1-2; D unresolved. The CDR3 runs to 13 residues. The V end lost 1 base, the J end lost 5 bases, and 8 bases lay between the germline ends. CDR3 in amino acids: CASSLGRTYGYTF. The DNA for the CDR3 is TGTGCCAGCAGTTTAGGACGGACTTATGGCTACACCTTC.

The chain links TRBV27 to TRBJ1-6, with D maybe TRBD1 (5 bases). The ends were cut back, 5 bases at V and 5 bases at J, with 13 bases in the middle. Germline-derived CDR1 and CDR2 are MNHEY and SMNVEV (reference sequence). The CDR3 is made up of 15 amino acids. The CDR3 reads CASSPPGRNNSPLHF. As DNA, the CDR3 is TGTGCCAGCAGTCCCCCGGGACGGAATAATTCACCCCTCCACTTT.

J is TRBJ2-5 and V is TRBV7-9; no clear D gene. CDR1 is SEHNR and CDR2 is FQNEAQ in the germline V gene (reference sequence). This CDR3 is built from 14 residues. The V and J ends lost 1 base and 1 base respectively, with 7 bases between them. The CDR3 bases are TGTGCCAGCAGCTTAGTCCAGATCCAAGAGACCCAGTACTTC. Translated, it gives CASSLVQIQETQYF.

The chain recombines TRBV25-1 with TRBJ1-6; 7 positions match TRBD1. Trimming took 4 bases from V and 7 from J; bases not matched to a gene: 4. The CDR3 sequence is 14 residues long. Germline V gene data show CDR1 as MGHDK and CDR2 as SYGVNS. The CDR3 is CASSARDRNSPLHF. The DNA of the CDR3 is TGTGCCAGCAGTGCCCGGGACAGAAATTCACCCCTCCACTTT. The variable domain in full, completed from reference TRBV25-1 and TRBJ1-6, reads EADIYQTPRYLVIGTGKKITLECSQTMGHDKMYWYQQDPGMELHLIHYSYGVNSTEKGDLSSESTVSRIRTEHFPLTLESARPSHTSQYLCASSARDRNSPLHFGNGTRLTVT.

The rearrangement links TRBV5-6 to TRBJ2-5; 10 nucleotides agree with TRBD2. V gave up 4 bases and J gave up 3 bases; unmatched junction bases: 3. Germline V gene lookup returns CDR1 SGHDT and CDR2 YYEEEE. The CDR3 runs to 14 residues. CDR3 amino acids: CASSPLAGEETQYF. The CDR3 coding sequence is TGTGCCAGCAGCCCCCTAGCGGGAGAAGAGACCCAGTACTTC.

The rearrangement uses TRBV7-8 and TRBJ1-1, with 9 bases aligning to TRBD1. The CDR3 sequence is 15 residues long. Germline V gene lookup returns CDR1 SGHVS and CDR2 FQNEAQ. With 4 bases clipped from V and 3 bases from J, the junction kept 6 bases outside the gene matches. The CDR3 DNA is TGTGCCAGCAGCTGGGGGACAGGGTCGGACACTGAAGCTTTCTTT. Translating gives CASSWGTGSDTEAFF.

The rearrangement joins TRBV7-3 to TRBJ1-1, with D perhaps TRBD1 (5 bases). This CDR3 region has 13 residues. Trimming stripped 5 bases from V and 6 bases from J, with 13 bases between. From germline, CDR1 is SGHTA and CDR2 FQGTGA. CDR3 sequence (DNA): TGTGCCAGCAGCCCCAGGCGGGGCTCTGAAGCTTTCTTT. Translated, it gives CASSPRRGSEAFF.

The chain recombines TRBV29-1 with TRBJ2-7, with TRBD1 identical over 7 bases. Germline CDR1 reads SQVTM; CDR2 reads ANQGSEA. V was pared by 7 bases and J by 2 bases, with 8 bases of the junction left unmatched. This CDR3 region has 13 residues. Written as DNA, the CDR3 is TGCAGCGCCTTCGACAGGGATGCCTACGAGCAGTACTTC. Protein sequence: CSAFDRDAYEQYF.

The chain has TRBV7-3 and TRBJ2-5; 7 bases match TRBD2. Looked up from germline, CDR1 is SGHTA and CDR2 is FQGTGA. The V and J ends lost 5 bases and 5 bases, in that order; junction bases with no gene match: 5. The CDR3 is 13 amino acids. For the CDR3, the DNA is TGTGCCAGCAGCCGCCGGGGGGAGGAGACCCAGTACTTC. Residues: CASSRRGEETQYF.

The chain couples TRBV6-2 or TRBV6-3 to TRBJ2-1; 7 bases are a match to TRBD2. In germline, CDR1 is MNHEY, CDR2 SVGEGT. V gave up 0 bases and J gave up 4 bases; unmatched junction bases: 6. The CDR3 has 16 residues. CDR3 sequence: CASSYSGGLGYNEQFF. In DNA, the CDR3 is TGTGCCAGCAGTTACTCGGGGGGGTTAGGGTACAATGAGCAGTTCTTC.